This T cell receptor (beta chain) was retrieved from a study of T cells in localized non-small cell lung cancer (dated by TCRdb to about 2020). About the study as a whole: The study analyzed T cell repertoires of about 230 early-stage NSCLC patients, comparing tumors and uninvolved tumor-adjacent lungs. The cohort was made up of around 250 treatment-naive NSCLC patients whose localized lung tumors had been resected. A mean age of 66.3 years was recorded for the NSCLC patients, of whom approximately 130 were male and some 99 were female.

The full study reports these points: Uninvolved tumor-adjacent lung showed the highest T cell clonality, higher than tumor, which suggests more focused antigenic responses in the uninvolved tumor-adjacent lung. Because multi-region tumor sequencing was not performed, intratumor heterogeneity could not be ruled out. Because the study design was exploratory, TCR variables were selected using unadjusted p-values without false-discovery rate correction. Longer overall survival was associated with higher blood T cell density, whereas shorter survival was associated with higher adjacent-lung clonality. A median of 57 of the top 100 tumor clones turned up in the paired uninvolved adjacent lung, and some 28 of those clones also ranked among the top 100 of that same adjacent lung.

At diagnosis, peripheral blood, uninvolved tumor-adjacent lung and tumor were collected and stored as a combination of fresh-frozen and FFPE material. For TCR repertoire profiling, the blood samples were analyzed as peripheral blood mononuclear cells. This clone has just one count. It has no known antigen specificity. Base-call qualities are not available, and no considerably larger clone is one nucleotide away. TCR beta CDR3 regions were sequenced from DNA using the immunoSEQ Assay. Per the authors' processing: T cell density was computed as TCR beta template counts normalized to usable DNA estimated by amplifying housekeeping genes. The preseqR package was used to estimate richness by extrapolating to 400,000 templates for PBMC samples and to 120,000 templates for tissue samples. Clonality was defined as one minus Pielou's evenness. To identify tissue-enriched TCRs, differential abundance testing was run on productive amino-acid clonotypes with a minimum total count of 5 and an alpha of 0.1. Repertoire overlap between compartments was quantified with the Jaccard Index and Morisita Overlap Index. TCR beta CDR3s were clustered by GLIPH together with public tetramer-defined viral CDR3s, and at least three viral sequences plus V-gene enrichment were required for viral motifs. Here the immuneACCESS table is served through TCRdb, limited to in-frame sequences with V and J called. Missing clones are a known gap in these copies; in checked studies unresolved V genes cover under half, and the rest lacks a known reason. That table furnishes V, J and clone size, whereas the DNA furnished D and trimming. Here the sample has around 40,000 clones; around 88% occur a single time. The ten biggest clones cover around 6.4% of the sample.

The CDR3 has 13 amino acids, counting the end cysteine and phenylalanine. The entry retains the CDR3 DNA only, 39 bases that are in frame from base 1. The germline V gene sets CDR1 to SGHTA and CDR2 to FQGTGA. The trim is 5 bases for V and 1 base for J, with a gap of 8 bases between the germline ends. Source: peripheral blood, taken before any cancer treatment. In this chain, TRBV7-3 is recombined with TRBJ2-5; possibly the D gene is TRBD2, per 5 matching bases. The sequence was obtained from a man aged 40 to 69 with stage I lung adenocarcinoma. The DNA sequence is as follows: TGTGCCAGCAGCCCGAGCGGCCAAGAGACCCAGTACTTC. This encodes CASSPSGQETQYF.